Below, one T cell receptor (beta chain) is given with its context. Its antigen is as yet unknown. 13 Jbeta primers and 60 Vbeta primers were used for the PCR. Some clones are missing from TCRdb's copy, which holds only in-frame ones; the method was immunoSEQ multiplex PCR. The sample holds some 83,000 clones, roughly 75% seen once. These data are taken from a study of cytomegalovirus exposure and HLA in healthy donors. V was cut by 9 bases and J by 0 bases, with 15 bases left in between. The CDR3 consists of 15 residues. The germline V gene has CDR1 MNHNS and CDR2 SASEGT. Whole-study results and caveats: Reports indicated that the classifier achieved high specificity and sensitivity in diagnosing cytomegalovirus status. Productive status was seen about 90% or about 30% of the time for most TCR beta V segments in an earlier analysis. Altogether, 170 or so TCR beta chains were recorded as cytomegalovirus-associated.

V and J are TRBV6-1 and TRBJ1-3, with D possibly matching TRBD1 (5 bases). This TCR was sampled from a man aged 55-75 years in good health and CMV-seronegative. Material for sequencing was PBMCs. The CDR3 DNA reads as TGTGCCAGTAGAATTGGACACTTCTCTGGAAACACCATATATTTT. Amino acid sequence: CASRIGHFSGNTIYF.